These 11 T cell receptor beta chains originate from one sample sequenced in a study of OX40 agonist ivuxolimab in advanced cancers. The method was immunoSEQ multiplex PCR; TCRdb's version includes in-frame clones alone and lacks a portion of them. This sample has 90,000 or so clones, with around 87% found just once. Sequences were derived from CD4+ or CD8+ T cells sorted from blood, sampled in a trial of the OX40 agonist ivuxolimab. The receptors stem from an adult with an advanced solid tumor such as melanoma, head and neck, liver or kidney cancer.

The gene calls are TRBV10-2 and TRBJ2-3; no definite D call. There are 12 residues in the CDR3. Germline lookup yields CDR1 WSHSY and CDR2 SAAADI. V was cut by 3 bases and J by 9 bases, with 10 bases left in between. The CDR3 loop is CASSDLGRTQYF. The CDR3 coding sequence is TGCGCCAGCAGTGATTTGGGCCGCACGCAGTATTTT.

This clone was counted a few times. This chain links TRBV6-5 with TRBJ1-1; possibly TRBD1 for D (6 bases). Germline V lookup: CDR1 MNHEY, CDR2 SVGAGI. The CDR3 loop spans 12 amino acids. Trimming took 9 bases from V and 1 from J, leaving 9 bases between them. The CDR3 sequence: CASTRGNTEAFF. CDR3 in DNA: TGTGCCAGTACCAGGGGGAACACTGAAGCTTTCTTT.

In the case of this clone: Other DNA sequences within the sample encode an identical CDR3. The rearrangement uses TRBV5-1 and TRBJ1-1; D is unclear. CDR1 and CDR2 (germline): SGHRS, YFSETQ. This CDR3 spans 13 amino acids. V was pared by 1 base and J by 5 bases, with 9 bases between. CDR3 nucleotides: TGCGCCAGCAGCTTGTCGGTGAGGACTGAAGCTTTCTTT. The encoded protein is CASSLSVRTEAFF.

This clone was seen a single time. The chain links TRBV7-7 to TRBJ2-1; 9 bases map to TRBD1. From germline, CDR1 is SSHAT and CDR2 FNYEAQ (reference sequence). This CDR3 spans 15 amino acids. V lost 5 bases and J lost 6; bases outside the gene matches: 8. The CDR3 region is CASSKDRGTVNEQFF. The CDR3 region has the DNA TGTGCCAGCAGCAAAGACAGGGGGACTGTCAATGAGCAGTTCTTC.

This clone was detected only once. V and J are TRBV7-3 and TRBJ1-1, with D hard to call. V lost 0 bases and J 3 bases, leaving 11 bases between the germline ends. This CDR3 comprises 15 residues. Germline lookup yields CDR1 SGHTA and CDR2 FQGTGA. DNA for the CDR3: TGTGCCAGCAGCTTAACTTTAGGGTTGGACACTGAAGCTTTCTTT. Amino acids: CASSLTLGLDTEAFF. The full variable domain, rest sourced from reference TRBV7-3 and TRBJ1-1, is GAGVSQTPSNKVTEKGKYVELRCDPISGHTALYWYRQSLGQGPEFLIYFQGTGAADDSGLPNDRFFAVRPEGSVSTLKIQRTERGDSAVYLCASSLTLGLDTEAFFGQGTRLTVV.

The chain combines TRBV6-1 with TRBJ1-2, with TRBD1 matching 8 bases. Losses at the gene ends were 5 bases for V and 7 bases for J; bases not matched to a gene: 9. Germline CDR1 reads MNHNS; CDR2 reads SASEGT. The CDR3 covers 14 residues. CDR3 in amino acids: CASSRQGRGAGYTF. Written as DNA, the CDR3 is TGTGCCAGCAGTCGACAGGGGAGGGGGGCTGGCTACACCTTC.

The chain uses TRBV11-3 and TRBJ2-1, with TRBD1 matching over 10 bases. CDR1 is SGHNT, CDR2 YENEEA, per germline. The junction had 10 bases not matched to a gene; V was cut back by 5 bases and J by 9 bases. This CDR3 has 15 residues. CDR3 in amino acids: CASSAGQGVQVEQFF. The DNA of the CDR3 is TGTGCCAGCAGCGCCGGACAGGGGGTACAAGTTGAGCAGTTCTTC.

The rearrangement joins TRBV25-1 to TRBJ2-1, with TRBD2 matching 11 bases. The CDR3 spans 18 residues. The V gene's germline CDR1 is MGHDK and CDR2 SYGVNS. The V gene end was trimmed by 0 bases and the J gene end by 4 bases; junction bases not matched to a gene: 8. CDR3 in amino acids: CASSEYNPGTSGYNEQFF. The CDR3, as DNA: TGTGCCAGCAGTGAATACAATCCCGGGACTAGCGGTTACAATGAGCAGTTCTTC.

The gene calls are TRBV5-6 and TRBJ2-1; weak D call: TRBD2 (6 bases). Trimming left V 3 bases short and J 6 bases short, with 7 bases between. Per the germline V gene, CDR1 is SGHDT and CDR2 is YYEEEE. The CDR3 sequence is 12 residues long. CDR3 sequence (DNA): TGTGCCAGCAGCTGGGACTCCAATGAGCAGTTCTTC. It translates to CASSWDSNEQFF.

Comments on this clone: One end of the junction fails to match germline, which may point to a read error. V is TRBV5-1 and J is TRBJ1-2; 9 bases map to TRBD1. Germline loops: CDR1 SGHRS, CDR2 YFSETQ. The CDR3 consists of 16 residues. As DNA, the CDR3 is TGTGCCAGCAGCAGACCGGGACAGGGAGGAATCGATGGCTACACCTTC. It codes for CASSRPGQGGIDGYTF.

V usage is TRBV21-1 and J usage is TRBJ2-5; no DNA check was done on the table's D call, TRBD2. TRBV21-1 counts as a pseudogene. This CDR3 contains 16 residues. The CDR3 sequence: CASSKVGLAGVETQYF. CDR3 sequence (DNA): TGTGCCAGCAGCAAAGTTGGACTAGCGGGAGTAGAGACCCAGTACTTC.